Presented here are 13 T cell receptor beta chains from one specimen sequenced in a study of blood T cell repertoires in COVID-19. Clones were sequenced by immunoSEQ multiplex PCR, and TCRdb holds only the in-frame ones, with some missing. The sample shows about 220,000 clones, roughly 84% of them seen only once. The sequenced sample consisted of peripheral blood. The receptors derive from a woman older than 75 with acute or convalescent COVID-19.

This chain connects TRBV19 to TRBJ2-1; 7 bases agree with TRBD2. V shed 1 base and J 6 bases; nucleotides not matched to a gene: 0. Germline-derived CDR1 and CDR2 are LNHDA and SQIVND (reference sequence). The CDR3 has 13 amino acids. DNA for the CDR3: TGTGCCAGTAGTATAGGGACTAGCAATGAGCAGTTCTTC. This encodes CASSIGTSNEQFF.

V usage is TRBV6-5 and J usage is TRBJ1-1; D possibly corresponds to TRBD1 (6 bases). The germline gives CDR1 MNHEY, CDR2 SVGAGI. V shed 1 base and J shed 0 bases, with 6 bases lying between them. The CDR3 loop spans 14 amino acids. The CDR3 coding sequence is TGTGCCAGCAGTTACTACAGGGTGAACACTGAAGCTTTCTTT. This encodes CASSYYRVNTEAFF.

CDR3 DNA: TGTGCCAGCAGCGTAGCAGGATCGTCGGAGACCCAGTACTTC. This translates into CASSVAGSSETQYF. The chain has TRBV9 and TRBJ2-5; D is unresolved. The germline V and J ends were trimmed by 0 bases and 5 bases, with 11 bases remaining between them. Germline V gene lookup returns CDR1 SGDLS and CDR2 YYNGEE. The CDR3 has 14 residues.

The V gene is TRBV5-1, the J gene TRBJ2-7; 8 bases line up with TRBD1. The CDR3 consists of 16 residues. After removal of 4 bases from V and 6 bases from J, the junction contained 15 bases not matched to a gene. Per the germline V gene, CDR1 is SGHRS and CDR2 is YFSETQ. CDR3 DNA sequence: TGCGCCAGCAGCAGAACCCGGACAGGGACGAAGGTCGAGCAGTACTTC. The encoded protein is CASSRTRTGTKVEQYF. The whole variable domain, filled in from reference TRBV5-1 and TRBJ2-7, reads KAGVTQTPRYLIKTRGQQVTLSCSPISGHRSVSWYQQTPGQGLQFLFEYFSETQRNKGNFPGRFSGRQFSNSRSEMNVSTLELGDSALYLCASSRTRTGTKVEQYFGPGTRLTVT.

This clone turned up a few times. The CDR3 region is CAWSVLGQGQPQHF. CDR3 DNA: TGTGCCTGGAGTGTCCTCGGACAGGGGCAGCCCCAGCATTTT. The chain links TRBV30 to TRBJ1-5; 9 nucleotides line up with TRBD1. This CDR3 contains 14 residues. J gave up 7 bases and V 0 bases, and 4 bases lay outside the gene matches. In germline, CDR1 is GTSNPN, CDR2 SVGIG (reference sequence).

This chain joins TRBV6-2 or TRBV6-3 and TRBJ2-3; 10 nucleotides match TRBD1. Germline assignment: CDR1 MNHEY and CDR2 SVGEGT. This CDR3 contains 17 residues. V lost 5 bases, J lost 4 bases, and 12 bases stayed unmatched. CDR3 protein: CASSITGTGDWSDTQYF. CDR3 bases: TGTGCCAGCAGTATTACCGGGACAGGGGATTGGTCAGATACGCAGTATTTT.

The chain has TRBV2 and TRBJ1-1; no clear D gene. Germline CDR1 reads SNHLY; CDR2 reads FYNNEI. The length of the CDR3 is 14 residues. Trimming removed 6 bases at V and 1 base at J, with 12 bases between. In nucleotides, the CDR3 is TGTGCCAGCAGCTCCTGGCCCGCGAACACTGAAGCTTTCTTT. Amino acids: CASSSWPANTEAFF.

V usage is TRBV12-3 or TRBV12-4 and J usage is TRBJ1-4, with D maybe TRBD1 (6 bases). This CDR3 contains 12 residues. Trimming cost V 8 bases and J 7 bases, with 11 bases left between them. The CDR3 nucleotides are TGTGCCAGCGCGGTCAGGGGTGAAAAACTGTTTTTT. Translation: CASAVRGEKLFF.

In its sample, this clone was seen a few times. The chain is built from TRBV7-9 and TRBJ1-6, with 8 bases matching TRBD1. This CDR3 spans 16 amino acids. V was clipped by 5 bases and J by 1 base; unmatched bases: 4. Germline V lookup: CDR1 SEHNR, CDR2 FQNEAQ (reference sequence). The CDR3 is CASSRQGRSYNSPLHF. In DNA, the CDR3 is TGTGCCAGCAGCAGACAGGGGAGATCCTATAATTCACCCCTCCACTTT.

The chain carries TRBV7-2 and TRBJ2-7, with a tentative D call TRBD2 (6 bases). From germline, CDR1 is SGHTA and CDR2 FQGNSA. The CDR3 runs 13 residues. Trimming cost V 4 bases and J 2 bases, with 9 bases left between them. This CDR3 reads CASSSGGTYEQYF. For the CDR3, the DNA is TGTGCCAGCAGCTCTGGCGGGACCTACGAGCAGTACTTC.

The table lists this clone with a few counts. V usage is TRBV28 and J usage is TRBJ1-3; D is unresolved. This CDR3 contains 11 residues. Trimming left V 6 bases short and J 6 bases short, with 6 bases between. Germline V gene data show CDR1 as MDHEN and CDR2 as SYDVKM. This chain's CDR3 is CASREVNTIYF. CDR3 coding DNA: TGTGCCAGCAGGGAGGTAAACACCATATATTTT.

The chain is built from TRBV4-3 and TRBJ2-3; 11 bases are a match to TRBD2. The ends lost 2 bases at V and 5 bases at J; junction bases unmatched: 3. Germline assignment: CDR1 LGHNA and CDR2 YSLEER. The CDR3 length is 15 residues. This CDR3 reads CASSQLAGGLDTQYF. For the CDR3, the DNA is TGCGCCAGCAGCCAACTAGCGGGGGGTCTAGATACGCAGTATTTT.

The rearrangement joins TRBV10-3 to TRBJ2-7; TRBD1 might be the D (6 bases). This CDR3 has 13 residues. Germline-derived CDR1 and CDR2 are ENHRY and SYGVKD. V was shortened by 1 base and J by 7 bases, with 11 bases between the two germline ends. The CDR3 nucleotides are TGTGCCATCAGTGAGTACAGGGCCTCTGAGCAGTACTTC. It is translated as CAISEYRASEQYF.